The 2 T cell receptor beta chains in this list originate from one sample, sequenced in a study of T cells in Graves' hyperthyroidism and ophthalmopathy. Researchers took RNA transcripts and amplified the TCR beta CDR3 regions from them. With the HTBI primer set, the TCR CDR3 went through a first round of RT-PCR. Via MiXCR, TCRdb re-called the multiplex PCR reads, giving one row per CDR3 protein. The sample shows hundreds of thousands of distinct CDR3 sequences, about 14% of them seen only once. The sample consisted of blood. These receptors were collected from a man aged 18 to 30 with Graves' ophthalmopathy.

This clonotype was recorded at least ten times. V is TRBV9 and J is TRBJ1-2; no definite D call. Trimming pared 3 bases from V and 0 bases from J, leaving 9 bases between. The CDR3 loop spans 14 amino acids. The germline V gene has CDR1 SGDLS and CDR2 YYNGEE. CDR3 protein: CASSASTANYGYTF. CDR3 DNA sequence: TGTGCCAGCAGCGCCTCAACGGCTAACTATGGCTACACCTTC.

The table lists this clonotype with many counts. The J gene is TRBJ2-3, the V gene TRBV7-2; perhaps TRBD2 as D (5 bases). Germline V CDR1 and CDR2: SGHTA, FQGNSA. The CDR3 consists of 14 residues. V lost 3 bases to trimming and J lost 4 bases, with 11 bases between them. This CDR3 reads CASSFSESADTQYF. The CDR3 coding sequence is TGTGCCAGCAGCTTTAGCGAGTCCGCAGATACGCAGTATTTT. The whole variable domain, remainder taken from reference TRBV7-2 and TRBJ2-3, is GAGVSQSPSNKVTEKGKDVELRCDPISGHTALYWYRQSLGQGLEFLIYFQGNSAPDKSGLPSDRFSAERTGGSVSTLTIQRTQQEDSAVYLCASSFSESADTQYFGPGTRLTVL.